These T cell receptor beta chains were read from a single sample in a study of control samples from healthy donors and cancer patients. The assay was immunoSEQ multiplex PCR, and TCRdb's table has in-frame clones only and misses some. The sample lists just over 80,000 clones, roughly 91% occurring once. The specimen sequenced was blood. The source is a man aged 50-59 years in good health. Each CDR3 is given with its conserved first and last residue. D genes are given only for firm matches. Rows may omit the clone size; those that give it use once, few, many or a size class.

>TRBJ2-7|.|.|TRBV5-4
TGTGCCAGCAGCTTGGTGGGGGGTGAAAGGTACTTC
CASSLVGGERYF
>TRBJ1-2|TRBD1|.|TRBV6-1
TGTGCCAGCAGTGAGCCTCGGGACAGCGGTGGCTACACCTTC
CASSEPRDSGGYTF
>TRBJ1-2|TRBD1|.|TRBV5-6
TGTGCCAGCAGCGAGACCGGAGGGGGCGAGGGTGGCTACACCTTC
CASSETGGGEGGYTF
>TRBJ2-7|.|.|TRBV7-2
TGTGCCAGCAGCGTCACGGGAGTACAGGGGTACGAGCAGTACTTC
CASSVTGVQGYEQYF
>TRBJ2-7|.|.|TRBV12-3/TRBV12-4
TGTGCCAGCAGTCCAGGACGCAAGTACGAGCAGTACTTC
CASSPGRKYEQYF
>TRBJ1-2|TRBD1|.|TRBV9
TGTGCCAGCAGCCGGGACAGCTATGGCTACACCTTC
CASSRDSYGYTF
>TRBJ1-4|TRBD1|.|TRBV5-1
TGCGCCAGCAGCCTGGGGATGGACAGGGGAAATGAAAAACTGTTTTTT
CASSLGMDRGNEKLFF
>TRBJ1-6|TRBD1|.|TRBV5-6
TGTGCCAGCAGCCTACAGGGGGCTTCACCCCTCCACTTT
CASSLQGASPLHF
>TRBJ2-5|.|.|TRBV5-4
TGTGCCAGCAGCTTCCCCCCACAGGGAGAGACCCAGTACTTC
CASSFPPQGETQYF
>TRBJ1-5|.|.|TRBV18
TGTGCCAGCTCACCAGGGATGAGTAGCAATCAGCCCCAGCATTTT
CASSPGMSSNQPQHF
>TRBJ2-5|.|.|TRBV10-1
TGCGCCAGCAGTACACAGGAGACCCAGTACTTC
CASSTQETQYF
>TRBJ2-1|.|.|TRBV5-4
TGTGCCAGCAGCCACAGGGAGGGTTTGGATGAGCAGTTCTTC
CASSHREGLDEQFF
>TRBJ2-3|.|.|TRBV7-2
TGTGCCAGCAGCTTTCCGAGGGAGGGGGACACAGATACGCAGTATTTT
CASSFPREGDTDTQYF
>TRBJ2-7|.|once|TRBV10-1
TGCGCCAGCAGTGATAGGACAGCCGCCTACGAGCAGTACTTC
CASSDRTAAYEQYF
>TRBJ2-3|.|.|TRBV19
TGTGCCAGTAGTATAGGCGAACTAGTGAGCACAGATACGCAGTATTTT
CASSIGELVSTDTQYF
>TRBJ2-1|.|.|TRBV6-5
TGTGCCAGCAGTTCAGGGAGCTCCTACAATGAGCAGTTCTTC
CASSSGSSYNEQFF
>TRBJ2-1|.|.|TRBV5-1
TGCGCCAGCAGCTTAGGAGAAGGATACAATGAGCAGTTCTTC
CASSLGEGYNEQFF
>TRBJ1-3|TRBD1|once|TRBV10-2
TGCGCCAGCAGTGAGGGCGGACAGGGGCATAAAGGCAGGAACACCATATATTTT
CASSEGGQGHKGRNTIYF
>TRBJ2-7|.|.|TRBV24-1
TGTGCCACCAGTGAGGGATACGAGCAGTACTTC
CATSEGYEQYF
>TRBJ1-2|TRBD1|.|TRBV19
TGTGCCAGTAGCTCGGACAGGACCTATGGCTACACCTTC
CASSSDRTYGYTF
>TRBJ2-7|.|.|TRBV11-3
TGTGCCAGCAGCTCAAGCGGGCGATACGAGCAGTACTTC
CASSSSGRYEQYF
>TRBJ1-1|.|once|TRBV19
TGTGCCAGTAGTATCTTAAGGGGGACTGAAGCTTTCTTT
CASSILRGTEAFF
>TRBJ1-5|.|.|TRBV5-4
TGTGCCAGCAGCGGCGGTCCAGATCAGCCCCAGCATTTT
CASSGGPDQPQHF
>TRBJ1-1|TRBD1|.|TRBV5-1
TGCGCCAGCAGCCTCCGGGACAGGGGGCCTTCGAACACTGAAGCTTTCTTT
CASSLRDRGPSNTEAFF
>TRBJ1-2|TRBD1|.|TRBV13
TGTGCCAGCAGCGAACAGGGGAACTATGGCTACACCTTC
CASSEQGNYGYTF
>TRBJ1-6|.|once|TRBV4-1
TGCGCCAGCAGCCAAGATGTTCGGGGGTCACCCCTCCACTTT
CASSQDVRGSPLHF
>TRBJ2-1|.|.|TRBV19
TGTGCCAGTAGACAGGGAGGTCCGGGTGAGCAGTTCTTC
CASRQGGPGEQFF
>TRBJ2-3|.|.|TRBV10-3
TGTGCCATCAGTGAGTCGAATTTGAGGGGGACTACCACAGATACGCAGTATTTT
CAISESNLRGTTTDTQYF
>TRBJ2-7|.|.|TRBV27
TGTGCCAGCAGTCTAGGGGACTCCCTCGGCGAGCAGTACTTC
CASSLGDSLGEQYF
>TRBJ2-7|.|.|TRBV3-1/TRBV3-2
TGTGCCAGCAGCCAAGCGGGCGAGCAGTACTTC
CASSQAGEQYF
>TRBJ1-1|.|.|TRBV7-2
TGTGCCAGCAGCCCAATGCTGGCTGGTACTGAAGCTTTCTTT
CASSPMLAGTEAFF
>TRBJ2-7|.|.|TRBV5-4
TGTGCCAGCAGCTTGGGCGGGGGCGAGAGCGAGCAGTACTTC
CASSLGGGESEQYF
>TRBJ2-3|TRBD2|.|TRBV9
TGTGCCAGCAAGACTAGCGGCACAGATACGCAGTATTTT
CASKTSGTDTQYF
>TRBJ2-2|.|once|TRBV27
TGTGCCAGCACTAAGGTTCGAAACACCGGGGAGCTGTTTTTT
CASTKVRNTGELFF
>TRBJ1-5|.|.|TRBV21-1
TGTGCCACCCCCAACGGCGGACAGCCCCAGCATTTT
CATPNGGQPQHF
>TRBJ2-2|TRBD2|.|TRBV5-6
TGTGCCAGCAGCCTGGGACTAGCGGGGGCGTATACCGGGGAGCTGTTTTTT
CASSLGLAGAYTGELFF
>TRBJ1-6|TRBD1|.|TRBV7-9
TGTGCCAGCAGCCTCGGGACAGCAGATAATTCACCCCTCCACTTT
CASSLGTADNSPLHF
>TRBJ2-5|TRBD2|.|TRBV2
TGTGCCAGCGCGTCGCCTAGCGGGGGGCAGGAGACCCAGTACTTC
CASASPSGGQETQYF
>TRBJ2-1|TRBD1|.|TRBV6-2/TRBV6-3
TGTGCCAGCAGCCCCGGGACAGGGGCCCCATACAATGAGCAGTTCTTC
CASSPGTGAPYNEQFF
>TRBJ1-1|.|few|TRBV7-9
TGTGCCAGCAGCCCCCCAGGGACCATGAACACTGAAGCTTTCTTT
CASSPPGTMNTEAFF
>TRBJ2-2|.|.|TRBV5-1
TGCGCCAGCAGCCTGCGGGGCCCCGCGAACACCGGGGAGCTGTTTTTT
CASSLRGPANTGELFF
>TRBJ1-5|TRBD1|.|TRBV12-3/TRBV12-4
TGTGCCAGCACCAAACAGGGGAATCAGCCCCAGCATTTT
CASTKQGNQPQHF
>TRBJ1-1|.|.|TRBV3-1/TRBV3-2
TGTGCCAGCAGCCGCACGGTTAGGTCTGAAGCTTTCTTT
CASSRTVRSEAFF
>TRBJ2-2|TRBD1|.|TRBV5-5
TGTGCCAGCAGCTTAGACAGGGTTACCGGGGAGCTGTTTTTT
CASSLDRVTGELFF
>TRBJ1-1|.|.|TRBV7-3
TGTGCCAGCAGCTTAAGGCCAGGGGCCGAGAACACTGAAGCTTTCTTT
CASSLRPGAENTEAFF
>TRBJ1-5|.|.|TRBV15
TGTGCCACCAGCAGTACCGGGGGCAATCAGCCCCAGCATTTT
CATSSTGGNQPQHF
>TRBJ2-4|.|.|TRBV7-8
TGTGCCACCGGACAACTCAGGGGCATTCAGTACTTC
CATGQLRGIQYF
>TRBJ2-7|.|.|TRBV5-1
TGCGCCAGCAGCTTCGGGGGCGAGCAGTACTTC
CASSFGGEQYF
>TRBJ2-3|.|.|TRBV5-4
TGTGCCAGCAGCTCTTACCGGCTAGCTCAGGATACGCAGTATTTT
CASSSYRLAQDTQYF
>TRBJ1-2|.|.|TRBV5-1
TGCGCCAGCAGCTTCGGCGGCTCCTATGGCTACACCTTC
CASSFGGSYGYTF
>TRBJ2-1|TRBD2|.|TRBV27
TGTGCCAGCAGTTTATGGGGCGGGGGGGCTACAAATGAGCAGTTCTTC
CASSLWGGGATNEQFF
>TRBJ2-7|.|.|TRBV30
TGTGCCTGGAGTGCCCAGGGGTTGAGGGAGCAGTACTTC
CAWSAQGLREQYF
>TRBJ2-7|.|.|TRBV19
TGTGCCAGTAGTATCTCCCCCAGGCGACCCTACGAGCAGTACTTC
CASSISPRRPYEQYF